This TCR beta chain was sequenced for a study of memory CD4+ T cells and cytomegalovirus serostatus. Study-level information: Of the healthy Belgian adults, 9 were CMV seropositive and around 22 seronegative. The study's findings and limits: CD4+ memory repertoires contained about 40% of the 164 reported CMV TCRbeta sequences. Median bootstrapped AUC for CMV status was roughly 0.95 originally, 0.75 to 0.91 US-trained.

V lost 3 bases and J 2 bases, leaving 14 bases between the germline ends. Looked up from germline, CDR1 is SGHDT and CDR2 is YYEEEE. The CDR3 consists of 15 residues. Here immunoSEQ multiplex PCR was the method, and the copy in TCRdb shows in-frame clones only, minus some. The sample consists of some 48,000 clones, around 80% of them appearing once. A word on this clone: Its antigen is unknown.

The sort gate was single viable CD3+CD4+CD8-CD45RO+ cells for memory CD4+ T cells. Donors' CMV status reflects serum IgG against pp150, pp28, p38, p52. The chain combines TRBV5-6 with TRBJ1-2; D is possibly TRBD1 (5 bases). The origin of this receptor is an adult in good health and CMV-seronegative. The source material was memory CD4+ T cells from blood. The CDR3 sequence is CASSSAASGNYGYTF. CDR3 nucleotide sequence: TGTGCCAGCAGCTCCGCAGCTTCAGGGAACTATGGCTACACCTTC.